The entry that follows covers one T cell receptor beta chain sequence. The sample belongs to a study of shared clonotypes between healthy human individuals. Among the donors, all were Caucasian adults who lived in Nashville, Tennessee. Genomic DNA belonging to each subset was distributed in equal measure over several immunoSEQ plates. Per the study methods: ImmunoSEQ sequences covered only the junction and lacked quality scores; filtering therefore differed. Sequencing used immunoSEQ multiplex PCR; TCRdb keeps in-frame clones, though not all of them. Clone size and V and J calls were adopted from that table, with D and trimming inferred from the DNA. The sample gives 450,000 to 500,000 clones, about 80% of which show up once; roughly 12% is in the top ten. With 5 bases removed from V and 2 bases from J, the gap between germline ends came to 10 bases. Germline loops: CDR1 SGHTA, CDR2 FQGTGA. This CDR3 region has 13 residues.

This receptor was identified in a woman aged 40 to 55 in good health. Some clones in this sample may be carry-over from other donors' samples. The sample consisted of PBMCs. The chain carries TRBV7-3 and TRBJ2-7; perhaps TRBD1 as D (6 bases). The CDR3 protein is CASSPTGPYEQYF. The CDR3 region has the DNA TGTGCCAGCAGCCCGACAGGCCCCTACGAGCAGTACTTC.